The sample holds a few counts of the clone carrying this T cell receptor beta chain. This specimen comes from a study of control samples from healthy donors and cancer patients. Data came from immunoSEQ multiplex PCR; TCRdb stores just in-frame clones and leaves some out. This table has approximately 150,000 clones, 85% to 95% appearing once. Unmatched junction bases numbered 7, after V lost 6 bases and J lost 3 bases. CDR3 size: 14 residues. Germline V lookup: CDR1 SGHTA, CDR2 FQGNSA. This chain links TRBV7-2 with TRBJ2-7, with 8 bases matching TRBD1. Source material: blood. The source is a man in his forties in good health. The CDR3 DNA reads TGTGCCAGCAGGAGGGACAGGCGGGGCTACGAGCAGTACTTC. As protein: CASRRDRRGYEQYF.